This T cell receptor (beta chain) was found in a study of shared clonotypes between healthy human individuals. Generated by immunoSEQ multiplex PCR, the TCRdb table keeps only in-frame clones and is missing some. The sample shows about 520,000 clones, 81% of them seen only once. Trimming shortened V by 1 base and J by 7 bases, and 11 bases separated the two germline ends. Per the germline V gene, CDR1 is SGHVS and CDR2 is FNYEAQ. CDR3 length: 14 residues. The study drew all its donors from Caucasian adults living in Nashville, Tennessee. The chain joins TRBV7-6 to TRBJ2-1; D remains unclear. This TCR came from a woman aged 40 to 50 in good health. Some clones in this sample may be carry-over from other donors' samples. Input material: PBMCs. The CDR3 here is CASSLVGMRNEQFF. The DNA for the CDR3 is TGTGCCAGCAGCTTAGTGGGGATGAGGAATGAGCAGTTCTTC.